The rows below give T cell receptor beta chains drawn from one sample of a study of shared clonotypes between healthy human individuals. Here immunoSEQ multiplex PCR was the method, and the copy in TCRdb shows in-frame clones only, minus some. The sample gives 800,000 to 950,000 clones, 90% to 98% of which show up once; roughly 0.23% is in the top ten. The sample comprised naive CD8+ T cells sorted from blood. These TCRs come from a man aged 25-45 years in good health. Each CDR3 is given with its conserved first and last residue. D genes are given only for firm matches. Size values are once, few and many counts, or a class for expanded clones, and some rows have none.

V gene,J gene,D gene,clone size,CDR3 DNA,CDR3 protein
TRBV15,TRBJ2-1,-,-,TGTGCCACCAGCAGAGATTTCGACGGCCTAGTTGATGAGCAGTTCTTC,CATSRDFDGLVDEQFF
TRBV6-5,TRBJ1-1,-,-,TGTGCCAGCAGTTACTCGGGGGATCCGAGGGCTTTCTTT,CASSYSGDPRAFF
TRBV6-5,TRBJ2-7,TRBD1,-,TGTGCCAGCAGTTACTCTGGGACAGGGGGCCGCGAGCAGTACTTC,CASSYSGTGGREQYF
TRBV15,TRBJ2-3,TRBD2,-,TGTGCCACCAGCCCTCGGACTAGCGGGAGAAGGGACACAGATACGCAGTATTTT,CATSPRTSGRRDTDTQYF
TRBV9,TRBJ2-7,-,-,TGTGCCAGCAGCGTAGATTCGTCCACACCCTACGAGCAGTACTTC,CASSVDSSTPYEQYF
TRBV9,TRBJ2-7,TRBD2,-,TGTGCCAGCAGCGTAGTTGGCGGGAGTAACGAGCAGTACTTC,CASSVVGGSNEQYF
TRBV28,TRBJ2-7,-,-,TGTGCCAGCAGTTTAACGGCCAGCTCCTACGAGCAGTACTTC,CASSLTASSYEQYF
TRBV7-8,TRBJ2-7,TRBD2,-,TGTGCCAGCAGCTTACCGACTAGCGGGAGCTACGAGCAGTACTTC,CASSLPTSGSYEQYF
TRBV7-9,TRBJ2-7,-,-,TGTGCCAGCAGCCCTGCACTCGAGCAGTACTTC,CASSPALEQYF
TRBV28,TRBJ2-2,TRBD2,-,TGTGCCAGCAGTTTGCGTACTAGCGGGGCGAACACCGGGGAGCTGTTTTTT,CASSLRTSGANTGELFF
TRBV15,TRBJ1-1,TRBD1,once,TGTGCCACCAGCAGAGCCTTTGGGACAGCCGAGAACACTGAAGCTTTCTTT,CATSRAFGTAENTEAFF
TRBV13,TRBJ2-7,TRBD2,-,TGTGCCAGCAGCTTAGATAGCGGGAGGGACCCCTACGAGCAGTACTTC,CASSLDSGRDPYEQYF
TRBV5-1,TRBJ2-7,TRBD1,-,TGCGCCAGCAGCCCGGGTGACAGGGGCGACGAGCAGTACTTC,CASSPGDRGDEQYF
TRBV28,TRBJ2-7,TRBD1,once,TGTGCCAGCACCTTGTCCAGGACAGGGGCCTACGAGCAGTACTTC,CASTLSRTGAYEQYF
TRBV19,TRBJ2-1,-,-,TGTGCCAGTAGACTCCTCGCGGGACCATACAATGAGCAGTTCTTC,CASRLLAGPYNEQFF
TRBV9,TRBJ2-7,-,-,TGTGCCAGCAGCGTAGAGGGTGTGGGTTCCTACGAGCAGTACTTC,CASSVEGVGSYEQYF
TRBV10-1,TRBJ1-2,TRBD1,-,TGCGCCAGCAGCCCGACCCAGGGGGCGGATGGCTACACCTTC,CASSPTQGADGYTF
TRBV5-6,TRBJ2-3,-,-,TGTGCCAGCAGCCCAAGGACGGAACCTAGCAGGGTACCCGGGACGCAGTATTTT,CASSPRTEPSRVPGTQYF
TRBV15,TRBJ2-7,-,-,TGTGCCACCAGCCCTCTGTCTAGAAAGGTGAATCACTACGAGCAGTACTTC,CATSPLSRKVNHYEQYF
TRBV6-1,TRBJ2-1,-,-,TGTGCCAGCAGTGAAGGGTGGCAGGGGACCTACAATGAGCAGTTCTTC,CASSEGWQGTYNEQFF
TRBV11-2,TRBJ1-2,-,once,TGTGCCAGCAGCTTAGAAGGGACCGGGCTGTGGTATGGCTACACCTTC,CASSLEGTGLWYGYTF
TRBV29-1,TRBJ2-1,-,once,TGCAGCGTTGAACTGAGGAATTACAATGAGCAGTTCTTC,CSVELRNYNEQFF
TRBV4-1,TRBJ1-5,-,-,TGCGCCAGCAGCACACTAACAGGGAGGGATCAGCCCCAGCATTTT,CASSTLTGRDQPQHF
TRBV27,TRBJ2-1,TRBD2,-,TGTGCCAGCAGACCCCCGGGACTAGTGTTATATGAGCAGTTCTTC,CASRPPGLVLYEQFF
TRBV10-2,TRBJ2-2,TRBD2,once,TGCGCCAGCAGTGATGATACTAGCGGGAGAGGTACCGGGGAGCTGTTTTTT,CASSDDTSGRGTGELFF
TRBV7-9,TRBJ1-4,-,-,TGTGCCAGCAGCTCATACGGTTCGGGGGTGAAGGAAAAACTGTTTTTT,CASSSYGSGVKEKLFF
TRBV29-1,TRBJ2-3,-,-,TGCAGCGCCCGATTTGGGGAAAATACGCAGTATTTT,CSARFGENTQYF
TRBV29-1,TRBJ2-1,-,once,TGCAGCGTTGCCCCGACAGGTTACAATGAGCAGTTCTTC,CSVAPTGYNEQFF
TRBV7-6,TRBJ2-5,-,-,TGTGCCAGCAGCTCCGGGACGATACAAGAGACCCAGTACTTC,CASSSGTIQETQYF
TRBV2,TRBJ2-7,TRBD2,-,TGTGCCAGTTTTAGCGGGAGCTGGTCTACCTCCTACGAGCAGTACTTC,CASFSGSWSTSYEQYF
TRBV7-6,TRBJ1-5,TRBD1,-,TGTGCCAGCAGCCCCTCGTGGGACAGGGGGCAGGAGCCCCAGCATTTT,CASSPSWDRGQEPQHF